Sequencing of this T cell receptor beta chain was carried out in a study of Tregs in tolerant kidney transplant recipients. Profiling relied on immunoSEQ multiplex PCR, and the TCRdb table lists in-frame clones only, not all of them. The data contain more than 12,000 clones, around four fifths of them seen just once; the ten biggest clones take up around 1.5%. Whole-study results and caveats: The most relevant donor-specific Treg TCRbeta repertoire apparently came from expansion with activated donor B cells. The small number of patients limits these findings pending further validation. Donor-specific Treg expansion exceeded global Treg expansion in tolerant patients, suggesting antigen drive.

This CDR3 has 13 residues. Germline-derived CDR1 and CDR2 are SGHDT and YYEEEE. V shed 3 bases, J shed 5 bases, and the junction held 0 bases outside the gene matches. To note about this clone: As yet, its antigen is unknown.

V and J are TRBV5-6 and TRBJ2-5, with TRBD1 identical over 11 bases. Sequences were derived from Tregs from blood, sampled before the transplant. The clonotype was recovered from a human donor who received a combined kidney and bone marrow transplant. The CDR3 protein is CASSWDRGETQYF. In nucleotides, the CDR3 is TGTGCCAGCAGCTGGGACAGGGGGGAGACCCAGTACTTC.